This TCR beta chain came from a study of T cell responses to AZD1222 COVID-19 vaccine. General study findings and limits: In the spike-specific TCR repertoire, nearly half reportedly target unmutated variant regions.

Details on this clone: Its antigen is unknown.

Produced via immunoSEQ multiplex PCR; TCRdb's table is partial and in-frame only. The table has 150,000 to 200,000 clones, approximately 90% seen once; the top ten hold around 1.3%. This CDR3 contains 16 residues. With V trimmed by 0 bases and J by 0 bases, 4 bases remained unmatched. The sequenced sample was peripheral blood, obtained on day 0 of AZD1222 vaccination. The TCR originated in an adult in good health. The J gene is TRBJ2-3, the V gene TRBV5-3; TRBD2 matches at 7 bases. TRBV5-3 is designated an ORF whose function remains uncertain. CDR3 in amino acids: CARSLVFSGSTDTQYF. Written as DNA, the CDR3 is TGTGCCAGAAGCTTGGTCTTTAGCGGGAGCACAGATACGCAGTATTTT.